This T cell receptor beta chain stems from a study of blood T cell repertoires in COVID-19. At the level of the study: Both acute and convalescent COVID-19 samples were obtained from the United States, Italy and Spain. The analysed material was cDNA or gDNA that came from T cells, B-cell-depleted T cells, or PBMCs.

This clone has more than one count but fewer than ten. How the authors handled the data: Nucleated cell number was recorded as an estimate derived from reference gene primer amplification. Here immunoSEQ multiplex PCR was the method, and the copy in TCRdb shows in-frame clones only, minus some. From that table come the V and J calls and clone size; the DNA was used to work out D and trimming. The sample lists about 100,000 clones; 60% to 85% were seen once. Sequencing was done on a sample of peripheral blood. The TCR was taken from a middle-aged woman with acute or convalescent COVID-19.

Written as DNA, the CDR3 is TGTGCCAGCAGTTCCCCCACGAGGCAGACCACCCTTAGCGAGCAGTACTTC. Translating gives CASSSPTRQTTLSEQYF. The rearrangement joins TRBV28 to TRBJ2-7; D is uncertain. There are 17 residues in the CDR3. Looked up from germline, CDR1 is MDHEN and CDR2 is SYDVKM. Trimming took 4 bases from V and 6 from J, leaving 25 bases between them.